The 5 T cell receptor beta chains given below trace back to one sample, sequenced in a study of cytomegalovirus exposure and HLA in healthy donors. In the PCR, 60 Vbeta and 13 Jbeta primers were used. Sequencing used immunoSEQ multiplex PCR; TCRdb keeps in-frame clones, though not all of them. Among 150,000 or so clones, about four fifths were seen once, and the ten largest hold approximately 7.7%. The sample consisted of PBMCs. These receptors all come from a man aged 25 to 40 in good health and CMV-seropositive.

The V gene is TRBV4-3, the J gene TRBJ2-2; the D is unclear. Germline V gene sequence: CDR1 LGHNA, CDR2 YSLEER. The CDR3 extends over 17 amino acids. V shed 5 bases and J shed 0 bases, with 16 bases lying between them. CDR3 DNA sequence: TGCGCCAGCAGCTACTTTGCGGCAAGTGCGAACACCGGGGAGCTGTTTTTT. Translated, it gives CASSYFAASANTGELFF.

J is TRBJ2-3 and V is TRBV30; maybe TRBD1 (5 bases). The CDR3 spans 11 residues. Deletions cut 5 bases from V and 8 bases from J, with 11 bases between. CDR1 GTSNPN and CDR2 SVGIG come from the germline V gene (reference sequence). CDR3 amino acids: CAWGLQVTQYF. For the CDR3, the DNA is TGTGCCTGGGGCTTACAGGTTACGCAGTATTTT.

This sequence joins TRBV7-8 and TRBJ1-2, with D possibly matching TRBD1 (5 bases). V lost 1 base to trimming and J lost 1 base, with 10 bases between them. In germline, CDR1 is SGHVS, CDR2 FQNEAQ. There are 15 residues in the CDR3. CDR3 coding DNA: TGTGCCAGCAGCTTAGGCCAGGGACTTAACTATGGCTACACCTTC. This sequence encodes CASSLGQGLNYGYTF.

This clone showed up just a few times. V gene TRBV7-2 combines with J gene TRBJ2-1; possible D gene TRBD1, 6 bases. With 1 base removed from V and 1 base from J, the gap between germline ends came to 8 bases. The length of the CDR3 is 15 residues. Germline CDR1 and CDR2: SGHTA and FQGNSA. The DNA of the CDR3 is TGTGCCAGCAGCTTAGGACAGGCTTCCTACAATGAGCAGTTCTTC. Translated: CASSLGQASYNEQFF. Filled out from reference TRBV7-2 and TRBJ2-1, the complete variable domain reads GAGVSQSPSNKVTEKGKDVELRCDPISGHTALYWYRQSLGQGLEFLIYFQGNSAPDKSGLPSDRFSAERTGGSVSTLTIQRTQQEDSAVYLCASSLGQASYNEQFFGPGTRLTVL.

This clone was detected only once. The V call is TRBV29-1, the J call TRBJ2-7; possibly TRBD1 for D (6 bases). Trimming pared 6 bases from V and 4 bases from J, leaving 13 bases between. The CDR3 sequence is 12 residues long. Germline values: CDR1 SQVTM, CDR2 ANQGSEA. The chain's CDR3 is CSVDTGNYEQYF. DNA for the CDR3: TGCAGCGTGGACACAGGGAATTACGAGCAGTACTTC.